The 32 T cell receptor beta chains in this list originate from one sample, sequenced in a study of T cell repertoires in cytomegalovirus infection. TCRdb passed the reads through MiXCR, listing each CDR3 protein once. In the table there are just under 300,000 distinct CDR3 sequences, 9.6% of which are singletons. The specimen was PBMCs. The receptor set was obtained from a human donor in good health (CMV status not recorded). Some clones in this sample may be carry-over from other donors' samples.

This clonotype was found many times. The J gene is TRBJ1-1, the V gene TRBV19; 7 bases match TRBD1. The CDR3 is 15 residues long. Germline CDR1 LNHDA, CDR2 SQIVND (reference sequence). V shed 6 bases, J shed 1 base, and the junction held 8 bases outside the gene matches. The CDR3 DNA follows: TGTGCCAGTAGCTCACAGGGGACGGGGAACACTGAAGCTTTCTTT. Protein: CASSSQGTGNTEAFF.

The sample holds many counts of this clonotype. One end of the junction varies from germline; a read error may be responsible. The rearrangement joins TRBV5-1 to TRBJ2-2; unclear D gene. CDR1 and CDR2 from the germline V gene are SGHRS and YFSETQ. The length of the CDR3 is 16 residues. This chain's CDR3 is CASSLETASNTGELFF. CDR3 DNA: TGCGCCAGCAGCTTGGAGACCGCGTCGAATACCGGGGAGCTGTTTTTT.

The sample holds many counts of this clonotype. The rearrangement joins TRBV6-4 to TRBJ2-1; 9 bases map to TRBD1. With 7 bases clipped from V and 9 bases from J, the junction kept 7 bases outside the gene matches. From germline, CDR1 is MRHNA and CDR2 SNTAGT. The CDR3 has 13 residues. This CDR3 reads CASNPTGGFEQFF. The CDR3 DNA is TGTGCCAGCAATCCGACAGGGGGGTTTGAGCAGTTCTTC.

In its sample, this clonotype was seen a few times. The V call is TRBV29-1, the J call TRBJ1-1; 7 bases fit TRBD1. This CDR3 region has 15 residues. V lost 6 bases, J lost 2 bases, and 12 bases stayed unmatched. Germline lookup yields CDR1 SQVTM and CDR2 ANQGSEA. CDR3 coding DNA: TGCAGCGTGGCAGGGGGTTGGTACTCCAACACTGAAGCTTTCTTT. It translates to CSVAGGWYSNTEAFF. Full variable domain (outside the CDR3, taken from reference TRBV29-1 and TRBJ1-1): SAVISQKPSRDICQRGTSLTIQCQVDSQVTMMFWYRQQPGQSLTLIATANQGSEATYESGFVIDKFPISRPNLTFSTLTVSNMSPEDSSIYLCSVAGGWYSNTEAFFGQGTRLTVV.

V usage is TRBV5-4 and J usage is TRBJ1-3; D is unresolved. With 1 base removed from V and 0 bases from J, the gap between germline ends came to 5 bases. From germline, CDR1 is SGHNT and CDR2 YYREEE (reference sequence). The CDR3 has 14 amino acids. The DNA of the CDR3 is TGTGCCAGCAGCTTGAGGGACTCTGGAAACACCATATATTTT. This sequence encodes CASSLRDSGNTIYF.

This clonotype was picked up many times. The CDR3 DNA sequence: TGTGCCAGCAGCCAACCGACTAACTATGGCTACACCTTC. Translating gives CASSQPTNYGYTF. This chain joins TRBV28 and TRBJ1-2; D not certain. The CDR3 covers 13 residues. Trimming left V 6 bases short and J 0 bases short, with 8 bases between. Germline V gene lookup returns CDR1 MDHEN and CDR2 SYDVKM.

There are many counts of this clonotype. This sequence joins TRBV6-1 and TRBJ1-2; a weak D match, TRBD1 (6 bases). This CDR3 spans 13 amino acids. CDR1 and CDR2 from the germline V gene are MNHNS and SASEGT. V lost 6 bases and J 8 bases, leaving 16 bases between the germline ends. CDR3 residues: CASRPGQPVGYTF. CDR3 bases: TGTGCCAGCAGACCAGGACAGCCGGTGGGCTACACCTTC.

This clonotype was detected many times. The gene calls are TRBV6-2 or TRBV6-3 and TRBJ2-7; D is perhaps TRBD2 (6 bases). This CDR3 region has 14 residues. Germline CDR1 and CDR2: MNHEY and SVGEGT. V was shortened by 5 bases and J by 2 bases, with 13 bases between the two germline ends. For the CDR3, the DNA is TGTGCCAGCAGTGGGGGACTGAAAACCTACGAGCAGTACGTC. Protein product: CASSGGLKTYEQYV.

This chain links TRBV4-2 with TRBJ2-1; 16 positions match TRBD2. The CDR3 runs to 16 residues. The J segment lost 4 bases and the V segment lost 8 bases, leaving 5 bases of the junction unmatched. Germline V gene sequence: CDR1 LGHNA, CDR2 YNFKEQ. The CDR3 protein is CASLGTSGGGYNEQFF. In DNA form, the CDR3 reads TGTGCCAGCCTGGGGACTAGCGGGGGGGGTTACAATGAGCAGTTCTTC.

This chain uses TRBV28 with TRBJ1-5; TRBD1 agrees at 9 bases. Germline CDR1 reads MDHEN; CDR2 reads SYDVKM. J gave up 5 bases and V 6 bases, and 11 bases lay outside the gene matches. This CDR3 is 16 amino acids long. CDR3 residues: CASSHRGQGGHQPQHF. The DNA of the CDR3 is TGTGCCAGCAGCCATAGGGGACAGGGAGGCCATCAGCCCCAGCATTTT.

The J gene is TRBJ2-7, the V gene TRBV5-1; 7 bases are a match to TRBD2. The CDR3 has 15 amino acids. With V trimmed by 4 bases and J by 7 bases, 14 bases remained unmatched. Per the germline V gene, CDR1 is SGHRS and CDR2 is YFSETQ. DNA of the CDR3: TGCGCCAGCAGCCCCCGACGGGGAGGAGCGGGGGAGCAGTACTTC. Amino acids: CASSPRRGGAGEQYF.

The CDR3 loop reads CASSFITSVNTGELFF. The CDR3 coding sequence is TGTGCCAGCAGTTTTATAACTAGCGTGAACACCGGGGAGCTGTTTTTT. This chain joins TRBV12-3 or TRBV12-4 and TRBJ2-2, with 7 bases matching TRBD2. The junction had 5 bases not matched to a gene; V was cut back by 3 bases and J by 1 base. There are 16 residues in the CDR3.

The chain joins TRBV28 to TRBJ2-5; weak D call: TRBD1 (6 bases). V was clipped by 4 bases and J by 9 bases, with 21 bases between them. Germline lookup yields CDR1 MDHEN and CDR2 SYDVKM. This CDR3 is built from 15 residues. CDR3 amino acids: CASSSGDIRLTAQYF. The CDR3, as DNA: TGTGCCAGCAGTTCCGGGGACATTAGATTGACGGCCCAGTACTTC.

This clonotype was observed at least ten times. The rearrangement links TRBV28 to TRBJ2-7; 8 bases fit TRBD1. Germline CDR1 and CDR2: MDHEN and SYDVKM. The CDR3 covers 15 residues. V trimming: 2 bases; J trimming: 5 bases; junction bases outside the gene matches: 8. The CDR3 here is CASSLAGQGFDEQYV. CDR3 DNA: TGTGCCAGCAGTTTAGCCGGACAGGGTTTTGACGAGCAGTACGTC.

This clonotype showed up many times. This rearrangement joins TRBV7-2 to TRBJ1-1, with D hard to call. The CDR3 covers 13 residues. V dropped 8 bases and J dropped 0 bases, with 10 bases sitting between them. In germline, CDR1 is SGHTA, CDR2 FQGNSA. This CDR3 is CASGLQMNTEAFF. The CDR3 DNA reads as TGTGCCAGCGGACTTCAGATGAACACTGAAGCTTTCTTT.

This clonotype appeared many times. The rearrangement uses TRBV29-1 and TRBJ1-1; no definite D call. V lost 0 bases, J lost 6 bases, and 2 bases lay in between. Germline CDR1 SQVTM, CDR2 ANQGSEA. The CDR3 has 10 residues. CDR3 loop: CSVEESEAFF. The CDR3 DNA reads TGCAGCGTTGAAGAATCTGAAGCTTTCTTT.

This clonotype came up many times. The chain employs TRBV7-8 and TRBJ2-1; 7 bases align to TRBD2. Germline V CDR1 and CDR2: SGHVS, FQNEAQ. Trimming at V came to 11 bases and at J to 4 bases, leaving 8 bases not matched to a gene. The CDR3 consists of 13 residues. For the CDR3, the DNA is TGTGCCGTTCTCGGGGGGATTTACAATGAGCAGTTCTTC. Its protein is CAVLGGIYNEQFF.

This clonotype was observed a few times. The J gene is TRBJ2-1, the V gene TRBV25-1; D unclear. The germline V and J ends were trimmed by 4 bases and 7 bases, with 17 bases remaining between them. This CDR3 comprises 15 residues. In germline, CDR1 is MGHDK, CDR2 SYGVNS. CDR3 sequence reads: CASSGQTAIRNEQFF. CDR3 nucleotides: TGTGCCAGCAGTGGTCAAACAGCGATCAGGAATGAGCAGTTCTTC.

CDR3 residues: CASKKGTANYNEQFF. As DNA, the CDR3 is TGTGCCAGCAAGAAAGGGACAGCAAACTACAATGAGCAGTTCTTC. J is TRBJ2-1 and V is TRBV7-2, with 7 bases fitting TRBD1. The CDR3 is 15 amino acids. Trimming removed 7 bases from V and 3 bases from J; junction bases left unmatched: 9. Germline V lookup: CDR1 SGHTA, CDR2 FQGNSA.

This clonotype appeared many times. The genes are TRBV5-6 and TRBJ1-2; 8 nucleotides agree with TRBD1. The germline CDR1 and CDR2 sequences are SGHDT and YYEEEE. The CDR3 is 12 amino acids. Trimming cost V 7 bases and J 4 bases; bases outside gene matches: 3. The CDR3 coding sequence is TGTGCCAGCCAACAGGGGGGCTATGGCTACACCTTC. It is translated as CASQQGGYGYTF.

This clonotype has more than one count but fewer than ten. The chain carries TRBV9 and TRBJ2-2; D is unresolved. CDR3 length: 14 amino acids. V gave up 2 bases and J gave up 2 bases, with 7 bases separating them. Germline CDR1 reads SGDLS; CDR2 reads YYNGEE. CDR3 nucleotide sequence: TGTGCCAGCAGCGTCGGCCTCAACACCGGGGAGCTGTTTTTT. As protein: CASSVGLNTGELFF.

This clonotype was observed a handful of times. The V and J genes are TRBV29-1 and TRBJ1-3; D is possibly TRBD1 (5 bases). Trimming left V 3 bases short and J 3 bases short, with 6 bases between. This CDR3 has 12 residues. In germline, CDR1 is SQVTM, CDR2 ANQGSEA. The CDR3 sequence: CSVERGGNTIYF. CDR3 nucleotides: TGCAGCGTTGAGAGGGGTGGAAACACCATATATTTT.

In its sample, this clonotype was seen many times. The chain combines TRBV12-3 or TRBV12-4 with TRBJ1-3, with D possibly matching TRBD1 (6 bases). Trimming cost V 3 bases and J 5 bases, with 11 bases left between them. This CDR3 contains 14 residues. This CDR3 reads CASSFAQGRNTIYF. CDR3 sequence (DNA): TGTGCCAGCAGTTTTGCTCAGGGGAGAAACACCATATATTTT.

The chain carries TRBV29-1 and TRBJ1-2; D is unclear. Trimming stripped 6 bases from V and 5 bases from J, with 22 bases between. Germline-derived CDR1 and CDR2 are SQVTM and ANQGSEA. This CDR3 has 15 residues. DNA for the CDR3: TGCAGCGTACCGGGGTCCGACGGGATTGGGTATGGCTACACCTTC. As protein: CSVPGSDGIGYGYTF.

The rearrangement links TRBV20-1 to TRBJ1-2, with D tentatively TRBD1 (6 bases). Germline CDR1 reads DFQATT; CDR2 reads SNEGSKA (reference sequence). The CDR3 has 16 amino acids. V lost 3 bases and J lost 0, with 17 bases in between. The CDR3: CSASLEGETANYGYTF. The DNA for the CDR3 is TGCAGTGCTAGCCTGGAGGGGGAAACCGCTAACTATGGCTACACCTTC.

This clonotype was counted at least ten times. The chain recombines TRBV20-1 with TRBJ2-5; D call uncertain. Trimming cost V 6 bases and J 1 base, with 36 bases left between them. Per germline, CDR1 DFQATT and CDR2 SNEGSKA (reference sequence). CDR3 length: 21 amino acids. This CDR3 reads CSARPTGSTIRLQVGQETQYF. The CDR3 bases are TGCAGTGCACGGCCTACCGGGTCCACAATCCGACTCCAGGTTGGCCAAGAGACCCAGTACTTC.

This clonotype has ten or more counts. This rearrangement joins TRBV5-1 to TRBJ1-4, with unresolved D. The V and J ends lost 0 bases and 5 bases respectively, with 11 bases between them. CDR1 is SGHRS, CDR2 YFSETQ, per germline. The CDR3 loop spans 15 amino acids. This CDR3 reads CASSLEGAVNEKLFF. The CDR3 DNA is TGCGCCAGCAGCTTGGAGGGAGCCGTCAATGAAAAACTGTTTTTT.

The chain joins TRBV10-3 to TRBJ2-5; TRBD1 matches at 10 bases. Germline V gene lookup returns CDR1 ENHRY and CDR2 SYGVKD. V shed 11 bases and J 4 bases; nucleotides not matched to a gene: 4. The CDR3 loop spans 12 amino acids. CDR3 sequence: CAYGQGGETQYF. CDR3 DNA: TGTGCCTACGGACAGGGGGGAGAGACCCAGTACTTC.

The CDR3 nucleotides are TGTGCCAGCATATCCCAAGGGACAGGGGTAGGTTGGAACACTGAAGCTTTCTTT. Protein: CASISQGTGVGWNTEAFF. V and J are TRBV28 and TRBJ1-1, with TRBD1 matching over 10 bases. In germline, CDR1 is MDHEN, CDR2 SYDVKM. The CDR3 is 18 amino acids. J lost 1 base, V lost 7 bases, and 15 bases had no gene match.

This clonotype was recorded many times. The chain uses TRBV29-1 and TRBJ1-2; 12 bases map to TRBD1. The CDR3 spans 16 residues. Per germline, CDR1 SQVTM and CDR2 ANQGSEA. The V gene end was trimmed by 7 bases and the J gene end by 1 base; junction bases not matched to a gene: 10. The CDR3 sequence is CSAEPGQGAGNYGYTF. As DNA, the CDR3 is TGCAGCGCCGAGCCGGGACAGGGGGCCGGTAACTATGGCTACACCTTC. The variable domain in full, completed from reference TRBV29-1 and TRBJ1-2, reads SAVISQKPSRDICQRGTSLTIQCQVDSQVTMMFWYRQQPGQSLTLIATANQGSEATYESGFVIDKFPISRPNLTFSTLTVSNMSPEDSSIYLCSAEPGQGAGNYGYTFGSGTRLTVV.

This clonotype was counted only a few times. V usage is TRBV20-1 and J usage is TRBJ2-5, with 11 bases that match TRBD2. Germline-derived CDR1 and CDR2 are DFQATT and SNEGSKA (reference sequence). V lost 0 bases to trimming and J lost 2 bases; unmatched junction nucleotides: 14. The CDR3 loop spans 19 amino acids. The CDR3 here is CSARDPSTSGTNLQETQYF. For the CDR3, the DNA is TGCAGTGCTAGAGATCCCTCGACTAGCGGGACTAACCTTCAAGAGACCCAGTACTTC.

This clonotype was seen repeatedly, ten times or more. CDR3 sequence (DNA): TGTGCCAGTGTACCGACGAACACCGGGGAGCTGTTTTTT. This translates into CASVPTNTGELFF. V and J are TRBV28 and TRBJ2-2; D gene ambiguous. The CDR3 loop spans 13 amino acids. The germline V and J ends were trimmed by 9 bases and 0 bases, with 8 bases remaining between them. The germline CDR1 and CDR2 sequences are MDHEN and SYDVKM. The variable domain in full, completed from reference TRBV28 and TRBJ2-2, reads DVKVTQSSRYLVKRTGEKVFLECVQDMDHENMFWYRQDPGLGLRLIYFSYDVKMKEKGDIPEGYSVSREKKERFSLILESASTNQTSMYLCASVPTNTGELFFGEGSRLTVL.